What follows is one T cell receptor (beta chain) and its context. Antigen: not known. The CDR3 totals 13 residues. Trimming shortened V by 5 bases and J by 5 bases, and 12 bases separated the two germline ends. Germline CDR1 KGHSH, CDR2 LQKENI. Sequencing used immunoSEQ multiplex PCR; TCRdb keeps in-frame clones, though not all of them. The sample has tens of thousands of clones, over 70% seen once. This sample is part of a study of T cells in localized non-small cell lung cancer. The study, taken as a whole, reports: Uninvolved adjacent lung showed peak T cell clonality, exceeding tumor. An association was observed between higher blood T cell density and longer overall survival. Since sequencing was restricted to only one region of the tumor, intratumor heterogeneity remains a possibility.

The source is a woman aged 40-75 years with stage II lung adenocarcinoma. The gene calls are TRBV18 and TRBJ2-5; D not certain. The sample was PBMCs, taken before any cancer treatment. CDR3: CASSSESVETQYF. The CDR3 nucleotides are TGTGCCAGCTCATCGGAAAGCGTCGAGACCCAGTACTTC.